The source of this T cell receptor (beta chain) is a study of post-analysis software for immune sequencing data. Study summary: Relapsing-remitting, secondary progressive and progressive-relapsing multiple sclerosis were all included among the disease courses. Overall study results and limits: By F measure, samples from a shared preparation batch strongly co-clustered. Controls showed significantly higher normalized Chao1 diversity than did multiple sclerosis patients. TRBV5-6, TRBV5-1 and TRBV20-1 belonged to a set of about five TRBV segments that were more frequent in patients than controls.

Turning to this clonotype: Its antigen remains unidentified.

CDR3 length equals 14 residues. V was clipped by 7 bases and J by 4 bases, with 17 bases between them. Germline V gene sequence: CDR1 SGHVS, CDR2 FQNEAQ. Libraries were made from TCR beta cDNA, and they carried unique molecular identifiers. TCRdb processed the PCR reads anew with MiXCR; each CDR3 protein has one entry. Of 150,000 or so distinct CDR3 sequences listed, roughly 35% are singletons. The receptor's source is a girl aged 5-17 years with multiple sclerosis. The rearrangement uses TRBV7-8 and TRBJ2-7; tentatively, D is TRBD1 (6 bases). The specimen was blood, collected after autologous hematopoietic stem cell transplantation. For the CDR3, the DNA is TGTGCCAGCAACCATGGGGACATCGAGTACGAGCAGTACTTC. Protein sequence: CASNHGDIEYEQYF.